This T cell receptor (beta chain) was obtained from a study of blood T cell repertoires in COVID-19. Study details: Spain, Italy and the United States supplied samples that represented acute and convalescent COVID-19. Sources were T cells, B-cell-depleted T cells, or PBMCs; the material itself was cDNA or gDNA.

As processed by the authors: Cell counts per sample came from amplifying reference gene primers. The method was immunoSEQ multiplex PCR; TCRdb's version includes in-frame clones alone and lacks a portion of them. V and J calls and clone size are copied from that table; D and trimming were computed from the DNA. The sample consists of about 86,000 clones, about 85% of them appearing once. The CDR3 extends over 15 amino acids. Germline lookup yields CDR1 MNHEY and CDR2 SVGAGI. V gave up 6 bases and J gave up 0 bases, with 12 bases separating them. The receptor was derived from a man aged 45-65 years with acute or convalescent COVID-19. The specimen was peripheral blood. This rearrangement joins TRBV6-5 to TRBJ1-5, with D tentatively TRBD1 (5 bases). In DNA form, the CDR3 reads TGTGCCAGCAGGGGGAACAGGAATAGCAATCAGCCCCAGCATTTT. It encodes CASRGNRNSNQPQHF.